Listed below are T cell receptor beta chains from one sample, sequenced in a study of regulatory T cells in long-lasting Graves disease. TCRdb re-called the multiplex PCR reads through MiXCR, storing one row per CDR3 protein. Of 200,000 to 250,000 distinct CDR3 sequences in the sample, over 20% were seen once. Sequenced material: peripheral blood mononuclear cells (PBMCs), taken at new diagnosis, from a patient treated with antithyroid drugs. All receptors derive from a female donor with Graves disease. The CDR3 runs from the conserved cysteine through the conserved F or W. D genes are given only for firm matches. Expanded clones are given a class, and other clones once, few, many or no size at all.

J: TRBJ1-1
V: TRBV10-3
size: -
D: TRBD1
CDR3: CAISGTANTEAFF
DNA: TGTGCCATCTCCGGGACAGCCAACACTGAAGCTTTCTTT

J: TRBJ2-3
V: TRBV12-3/TRBV12-4
size: once
D: -
CDR3: CASSPLETTDTQYF
DNA: TGTGCCAGCAGTCCTCTAGAAACAACAGATACGCAGTATTTT

J: TRBJ1-5
V: TRBV11-2
size: few
D: -
CDR3: CASSLGPSGVYSNQPQHF
DNA: TGTGCCAGCAGCTTAGGACCCTCAGGGGTTTATAGCAATCAGCCCCAGCATTTT

J: TRBJ2-3
V: TRBV29-1
size: many
D: -
CDR3: CSVGSFLSDTQYF
DNA: TGCAGCGTTGGATCCTTCCTTTCCGATACGCAGTATTTT

J: TRBJ2-5
V: TRBV24-1
size: many
D: TRBD1
CDR3: CATSLGGAETQYF
DNA: TGTGCCACTTCTTTAGGGGGCGCGGAGACCCAGTACTTC

J: TRBJ2-1
V: TRBV6-2/TRBV6-3
size: -
D: TRBD2
CDR3: CASNQRLAGGPGVGFF
DNA: TGTGCCAGCAACCAGAGACTAGCGGGAGGGCCCGGTGTTGGGTTCTTC

J: TRBJ2-2
V: TRBV7-2
size: many
D: -
CDR3: CASNGGPNTGELFF
DNA: TGTGCCAGCAATGGGGGGCCAAACACCGGGGAGCTGTTTTTT

J: TRBJ2-3
V: TRBV20-1
size: many
D: -
CDR3: CRPGVDTWGPDTQYF
DNA: TGCAGACCAGGGGTTGACACCTGGGGGCCAGATACGCAGTATTTT

J: TRBJ2-5
V: TRBV7-3
size: -
D: TRBD2
CDR3: CASSLGGPLAGQNLQETQYF
DNA: TGTGCCAGCAGCTTGGGAGGCCCCCTAGCGGGACAGAACCTACAAGAGACCCAGTACTTC

J: TRBJ1-4
V: TRBV2
size: many
D: TRBD1
CDR3: CASSPDGQGFEKLFF
DNA: TGTGCCAGCAGCCCAGATGGACAGGGCTTTGAAAAACTGTTTTTT

J: TRBJ1-1
V: TRBV7-9
size: many
D: -
CDR3: CASSLQGTTEAFF
DNA: TGTGCCAGCAGCTTGCAGGGGACCACTGAAGCTTTCTTT

J: TRBJ1-1
V: TRBV6-1
size: many
D: -
CDR3: CASRPIPGEGWNTEAFF
DNA: TGTGCCAGCAGGCCTATACCCGGGGAGGGGTGGAACACTGAAGCTTTCTTT

J: TRBJ2-1
V: TRBV11-2
size: -
D: TRBD2
CDR3: CASRDTSGRAYNEQFF
DNA: TGTGCCAGCAGGGATACTAGCGGGAGAGCATACAATGAGCAGTTCTTC

J: TRBJ2-7
V: TRBV6-1
size: -
D: -
CDR3: CAAARGVDYEQYF
DNA: TGTGCCGCGGCAAGGGGTGTGGACTACGAGCAGTACTTC

J: TRBJ2-5
V: TRBV7-9
size: many
D: TRBD1
CDR3: CASSSGTGLSGETQYF
DNA: TGTGCCAGCAGCTCCGGGACAGGGTTGTCGGGGGAGACCCAGTACTTC

J: TRBJ1-1
V: TRBV6-2/TRBV6-3
size: many
D: TRBD1
CDR3: CASSWTGMTEAFF
DNA: TGTGCCAGCAGCTGGACAGGGATGACTGAAGCTTTCTTT

J: TRBJ2-3
V: TRBV27
size: many
D: TRBD2
CDR3: CASSFRLAGADTQYF
DNA: TGTGCCAGCAGTTTCAGACTAGCGGGGGCAGATACGCAGTATTTT

J: TRBJ2-2
V: TRBV30
size: -
D: -
CDR3: CAWSSAGDLFF
DNA: TGTGCCTGGAGCTCGGCCGGGGATCTGTTTTTT

J: TRBJ2-1
V: TRBV20-1
size: many
D: TRBD2
CDR3: CSARLAGDHNEQFF
DNA: TGCAGTGCTAGACTAGCGGGAGACCACAATGAGCAGTTCTTC

J: TRBJ2-3
V: TRBV20-1
size: many
D: TRBD2
CDR3: CSPNPSGGPEDTQYF
DNA: TGCAGCCCAAACCCTAGCGGGGGACCCGAGGATACGCAGTATTTT

J: TRBJ1-1
V: TRBV28
size: many
D: TRBD1
CDR3: CASRITGVTEAFF
DNA: TGTGCCAGCAGGATCACAGGGGTCACTGAAGCTTTCTTT

J: TRBJ1-2
V: TRBV28
size: many
D: TRBD1
CDR3: CASKGQQGGYTF
DNA: TGTGCCAGCAAGGGACAGCAGGGTGGCTACACCTTC

J: TRBJ1-5
V: TRBV6-2/TRBV6-3
size: many
D: -
CDR3: CASSYEGFNQPQHF
DNA: TGTGCCAGCAGTTACGAGGGGTTTAATCAGCCCCAGCATTTT

J: TRBJ2-3
V: TRBV4-3
size: many
D: TRBD1
CDR3: CASSQRGRSTDTQYF
DNA: TGCGCCAGCAGCCAGAGGGGGCGCAGCACAGATACGCAGTATTTT

J: TRBJ2-1
V: TRBV24-1
size: few
D: -
CDR3: CATSDTGPANYNEQFF
DNA: TGTGCCACCAGTGATACGGGACCAGCGAACTACAATGAGCAGTTCTTC

J: TRBJ2-3
V: TRBV7-9
size: -
D: -
CDR3: CASSSTLRGSRTDTQYF
DNA: TGTGCCAGCAGCTCCACTCTGCGGGGCTCGAGGACAGATACGCAGTATTTT

J: TRBJ2-7
V: TRBV10-3
size: many
D: TRBD1
CDR3: CAISESPGQGSYEQYF
DNA: TGTGCCATCAGTGAGTCGCCGGGACAGGGCTCCTACGAGCAGTACTTC

J: TRBJ1-5
V: TRBV7-8
size: many
D: -
CDR3: CASSLVRAQPQHF
DNA: TGTGCCAGCAGCTTAGTACGGGCTCAGCCCCAGCATTTT

J: TRBJ2-5
V: TRBV11-2
size: -
D: -
CDR3: CASSLASGAETQYF
DNA: TGTGCCAGCAGCTTAGCGTCCGGCGCCGAGACCCAGTACTTC

J: TRBJ1-2
V: TRBV12-5
size: many
D: -
CDR3: CASGLYRNSGWVYGYTF
DNA: TGTGCTAGTGGTTTGTATCGCAATAGCGGATGGGTCTATGGCTACACCTTC

J: TRBJ1-6
V: TRBV6-2/TRBV6-3
size: many
D: TRBD1
CDR3: CASSPAGGYSPLHF
DNA: TGTGCCAGCAGCCCCGCAGGGGGCTATTCACCCCTCCACTTT

J: TRBJ2-3
V: TRBV27
size: many
D: -
CDR3: CASSSQRATSTDTQYF
DNA: TGTGCCAGCAGTTCCCAGCGGGCCACTAGCACAGATACGCAGTATTTT

J: TRBJ1-2
V: TRBV3-1
size: many
D: -
CDR3: CASSDTTNYGYTF
DNA: TGTGCCAGCAGCGATACAACTAACTATGGCTACACCTTC

J: TRBJ1-5
V: TRBV30
size: many
D: -
CDR3: CAWSYRPGPQHF
DNA: TGTGCCTGGAGTTACAGGCCTGGGCCCCAGCATTTT

J: TRBJ2-7
V: TRBV18
size: many
D: -
CDR3: CASREAGSYEQYF
DNA: TGTGCCAGCAGGGAGGCAGGATCCTACGAGCAGTACTTC

J: TRBJ2-5
V: TRBV18
size: many
D: TRBD1
CDR3: CASSPTGGDQETQYF
DNA: TGTGCCAGCTCACCGACAGGGGGCGACCAAGAGACCCAGTACTTC

J: TRBJ2-1
V: TRBV7-9
size: many
D: TRBD2
CDR3: CASSLVRAGATYNEQFF
DNA: TGTGCCAGCAGCTTAGTTAGGGCGGGAGCGACATACAATGAGCAGTTCTTC

J: TRBJ1-1
V: TRBV5-6
size: many
D: TRBD1
CDR3: CASSVTGTENTEAFF
DNA: TGTGCCAGCAGCGTCACCGGGACAGAGAACACTGAAGCTTTCTTT

J: TRBJ1-1
V: TRBV7-9
size: many
D: -
CDR3: CASSRQQNTEAFF
DNA: TGTGCCAGCAGCCGACAGCAGAACACTGAAGCTTTCTTT

J: TRBJ2-5
V: TRBV12-3/TRBV12-4
size: many
D: TRBD2
CDR3: CASRSGGANQETQYF
DNA: TGTGCCAGCAGGAGCGGGGGGGCGAACCAAGAGACCCAGTACTTC

J: TRBJ1-2
V: TRBV19
size: -
D: -
CDR3: CASRPPGQRETF
DNA: TGTGCCAGTAGACCTCCCGGACAGAGGGAAACCTTC

J: TRBJ2-5
V: TRBV7-8
size: few
D: -
CDR3: CASSLGTVQGTQYF
DNA: TGTGCCAGCAGCTTAGGGACGGTCCAAGGGACCCAGTACTTC

J: TRBJ2-5
V: TRBV28
size: many
D: TRBD2
CDR3: CASSLVLSGGIQETQYF
DNA: TGTGCCAGCAGTTTGGTATTGAGCGGGGGGATCCAAGAGACCCAGTACTTC

J: TRBJ1-6
V: TRBV20-1
size: few
D: -
CDR3: CSAREMTGYSGMRSPLHF
DNA: TGCAGTGCTAGAGAGATGACAGGATATAGCGGTATGAGATCACCCCTCCACTTT

J: TRBJ1-5
V: TRBV14
size: many
D: -
CDR3: CASSQASWDQPQHF
DNA: TGTGCCAGCAGCCAAGCTAGCTGGGATCAGCCCCAGCATTTT